The 6 T cell receptor beta chains reported below all come from one sample, sequenced in a study of Graves' ophthalmopathy and Graves' hyperthyroidism. Scientists amplified the TCR beta CDR3 regions from RNA transcripts. After a first-round RT-PCR with HTBI primers, a second-round multiplex PCR was run. TCRdb independently ran MiXCR on the multiplex PCR reads; one entry per CDR3 protein. The sample contains 400,000 or so distinct CDR3 sequences, about 18% of which appear only once. Material for sequencing was peripheral blood. The receptor set was obtained from an adult woman with stable Graves' hyperthyroidism.

The table lists this clonotype with many counts. V usage is TRBV6-1 and J usage is TRBJ1-5; D is perhaps TRBD1 (6 bases). V lost 6 bases to trimming and J lost 2 bases, with 14 bases between them. CDR3 size: 15 residues. Germline V gene lookup returns CDR1 MNHNS and CDR2 SASEGT. CDR3 in amino acids: CASRAGDSGNQPQHF. CDR3 bases: TGTGCCAGCAGGGCAGGGGATTCCGGCAATCAGCCCCAGCATTTT.

Concerning this clonotype: With a much larger clone just one base away, this may be a read error. The chain couples TRBV29-1 to TRBJ1-1; no clear D gene. The CDR3 has 14 residues. Germline V gene lookup returns CDR1 SQVTM and CDR2 ANQGSEA. The DNA for the CDR3 is TGCAGCGTTGAAATGCCGAGTATAAACACTGAAGCTTGCTTT. Translating it yields CSVEMPSINTEACF. Variable domain in full (rest from reference TRBV29-1 and TRBJ1-1): SAVISQKPSRDICQRGTSLTIQCQVDSQVTMMFWYRQQPGQSLTLIATANQGSEATYESGFVIDKFPISRPNLTFSTLTVSNMSPEDSSIYLCSVEMPSINTEACFGQGTRLTVV.

The chain has TRBV30 and TRBJ2-7, with 8 bases fitting TRBD1. This CDR3 region has 17 residues. J gave up 3 bases and V 1 base, and 14 bases lay outside the gene matches. CDR1 is GTSNPN and CDR2 is SVGIG in the germline V gene (reference sequence). CDR3 sequence (DNA): TGTGCCTGGAGTGAGCCCCCGGGTCGGACAGGGTTCTACGAGCAGTACTTC. Its protein is CAWSEPPGRTGFYEQYF. Filled out from reference TRBV30 and TRBJ2-7, the complete variable domain reads SQTIHQWPATLVQPVGSPLSLECTVEGTSNPNLYWYRQAAGRGLQLLFYSVGIGQISSEVPQNLSASRPQDRQFILSSKKLLLSDSGFYLCAWSEPPGRTGFYEQYFGPGTRLTVT.

This chain joins TRBV6-5 and TRBJ2-7, with D hard to call. The V end lost 2 bases, the J end lost 4 bases, and 9 bases lay between the germline ends. The germline V gene encodes CDR1 MNHEY and CDR2 SVGAGI. This CDR3 is built from 13 residues. The CDR3 region has the DNA TGTGCCAGCAGTTACAAGGCTTCTTACGAGCAGTACTTC. Translating gives CASSYKASYEQYF.

The table lists this clonotype with many counts. The CDR3 nucleotides are TGTGCCAGCAGCCTGACTAGCGGGAGTACCGGGGAGCTGTTTTTT. Translated: CASSLTSGSTGELFF. The chain uses TRBV7-2 and TRBJ2-2; 12 positions match TRBD2. Trimming took 5 bases from V and 5 from J; bases not matched to a gene: 3. Germline CDR1 and CDR2: SGHTA and FQGNSA. This CDR3 is built from 15 residues.

The sample holds many counts of this clonotype. The V gene is TRBV28, the J gene TRBJ2-2, with TRBD1 as a possible D gene (6 bases). V was shortened by 6 bases and J by 5 bases, with 10 bases between the two germline ends. Germline loops: CDR1 MDHEN, CDR2 SYDVKM. The CDR3 consists of 13 residues. For the CDR3, the DNA is TGTGCCAGCAGCAAGGGGGATACCGGGGAGCTGTTTTTT. Translating it yields CASSKGDTGELFF.